The present T cell receptor beta chain was sequenced within a study of OX40 agonist ivuxolimab in advanced cancers. Study overall: Patients assigned to dose escalation were diagnosed with hepatocellular carcinoma, melanoma, renal cell or head and neck cancer. Previous treatment with anti-PD-1, anti-PD-L1 or anti-CTLA-4 therapy was allowed; 40% had received some. General observations from the study: CD8+ T cells averaged more expanded clones than CD4+. With doses of 0.1 to 3.0 mg/kg, CD4+ and CD8+ blood T cells had undergone clonal expansion by week 6.

Repertoires were generated with immunoSEQ multiplex PCR, while TCRdb's copy carries only in-frame clones and drops some. Of tens of thousands of clones listed, around 72% were seen once; the top ten hold around 23%. The germline V gene encodes CDR1 SEHNR and CDR2 FQNEAQ (reference sequence). This CDR3 is 13 amino acids long. The V end lost 5 bases, the J end lost 6 bases, and 14 bases lay between the germline ends. Note on this clone: The antigen is undetermined.

The chain joins TRBV7-9 to TRBJ2-7; D is unresolved. This TCR came from an adult with an advanced solid tumor such as melanoma, head and neck, liver or kidney cancer. The sample in question was CD4+ or CD8+ T cells sorted from blood, obtained in a trial of the OX40 agonist ivuxolimab. CDR3 DNA: TGTGCCAGCAGCCCCTGGACGGCAGCCGAGCAGTACTTC. As protein: CASSPWTAAEQYF.